This TCR beta chain was sequenced during a study of blood T cell repertoires in COVID-19. Study context: Sites in the United States, Italy and Spain provided acute and convalescent COVID-19 samples. From T cells, B-cell-depleted T cells, or PBMCs came the material, which was cDNA or gDNA.

Germline assignment: CDR1 SQVTM and CDR2 ANQGSEA. The CDR3 spans 11 residues. V dropped 3 bases and J dropped 7 bases, with 9 bases sitting between them. Original analysis: Using reference gene primer amplification, nucleated cell counts were estimated. Here immunoSEQ multiplex PCR was the method, and the copy in TCRdb shows in-frame clones only, minus some. The D gene and trimming were derived from the DNA, and the V and J assignments and clone size from that table. The table has more than 55,000 clones, 88% seen once. The sample consisted of peripheral blood. This TCR was recovered from a woman in her sixties or seventies with acute or convalescent COVID-19. The J gene is TRBJ1-2, the V gene TRBV29-1; D call uncertain. The CDR3 DNA is TGCAGCGTTGAGGAGGATAGTGGCTACACCTTC. Its translation: CSVEEDSGYTF.